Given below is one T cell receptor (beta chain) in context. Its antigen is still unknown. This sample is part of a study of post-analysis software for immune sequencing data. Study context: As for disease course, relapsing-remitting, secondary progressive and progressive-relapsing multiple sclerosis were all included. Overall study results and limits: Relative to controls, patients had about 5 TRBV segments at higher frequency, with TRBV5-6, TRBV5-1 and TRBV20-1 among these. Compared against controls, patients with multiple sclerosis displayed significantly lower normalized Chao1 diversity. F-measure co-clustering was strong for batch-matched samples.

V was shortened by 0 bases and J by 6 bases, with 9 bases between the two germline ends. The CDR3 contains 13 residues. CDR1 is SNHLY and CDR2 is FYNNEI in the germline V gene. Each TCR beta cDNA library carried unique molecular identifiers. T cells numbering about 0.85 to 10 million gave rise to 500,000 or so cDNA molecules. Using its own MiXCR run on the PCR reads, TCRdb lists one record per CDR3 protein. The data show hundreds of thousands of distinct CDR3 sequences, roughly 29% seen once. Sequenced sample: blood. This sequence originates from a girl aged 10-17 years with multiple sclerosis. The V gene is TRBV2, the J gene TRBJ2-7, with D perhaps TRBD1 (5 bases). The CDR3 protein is CASSEALRAEQYF. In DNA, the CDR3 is TGTGCCAGCAGTGAAGCGCTCAGGGCCGAGCAGTACTTC.